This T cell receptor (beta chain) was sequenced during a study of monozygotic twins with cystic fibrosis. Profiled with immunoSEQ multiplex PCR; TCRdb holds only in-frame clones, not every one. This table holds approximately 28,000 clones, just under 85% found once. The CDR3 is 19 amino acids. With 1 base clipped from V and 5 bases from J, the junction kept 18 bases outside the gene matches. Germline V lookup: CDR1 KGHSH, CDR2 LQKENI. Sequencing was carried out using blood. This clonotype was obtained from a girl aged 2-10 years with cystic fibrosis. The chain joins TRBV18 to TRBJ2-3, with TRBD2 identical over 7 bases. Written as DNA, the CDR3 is TGTGCCAGCTCACCACTCCCCTTAGCGGGTAGCTCGCAAAGAGATACGCAGTATTTT. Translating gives CASSPLPLAGSSQRDTQYF.